Below, 30 T cell receptor beta chains from the same sample are listed, as sequenced in a study of radiotherapy plus CTLA-4 blockade in lung cancer. Some clones are missing from TCRdb's copy, which holds only in-frame ones; the method was immunoSEQ multiplex PCR. The table includes 30,000 or so clones, 70% to 75% detected once. The input for sequencing was peripheral blood, taken from a patient treated with radiotherapy plus ipilimumab. The origin of the receptors is a human donor with non-small cell lung cancer whose response to radiotherapy plus ipilimumab could not be evaluated.

This chain joins TRBV28 and TRBJ2-7, with D perhaps TRBD1 (5 bases). Between the trimmed V and J ends, which lost 0 bases and 0 bases, there was a span of 9 bases. The CDR3 is 15 amino acids. CDR1 is MDHEN and CDR2 is SYDVKM in the germline V gene. For the CDR3, the DNA is TGTGCCAGCAGTTTATGGGCAGGGATCTCCTACGAGCAGTACTTC. As protein: CASSLWAGISYEQYF.

V gene TRBV10-2 combines with J gene TRBJ2-7; the match to TRBD1 covers 7 bases. Trimming cost V 8 bases and J 0 bases; bases outside gene matches: 10. The CDR3 totals 15 residues. The germline gives CDR1 WSHSY, CDR2 SAAADI. CDR3 loop: CASRLGGDNSYEQYF. CDR3 DNA sequence: TGCGCCAGCCGGCTAGGGGGCGACAACTCCTACGAGCAGTACTTC.

The chain joins TRBV2 to TRBJ1-2; unclear D gene. Germline V CDR1 and CDR2: SNHLY, FYNNEI. The CDR3 totals 13 residues. V gave up 2 bases and J gave up 9 bases, with 13 bases separating them. CDR3 coding DNA: TGTGCCAGCAGTGAATCTAGTCGGGGAAGCTACACCTTC. Translated, it gives CASSESSRGSYTF. Full variable domain (remainder filled in from reference TRBV2 and TRBJ1-2): EPEVTQTPSHQVTQMGQEVILRCVPISNHLYFYWYRQILGQKVEFLVSFYNNEISEKSEIFDDQFSVERPDGSNFTLKIRSTKLEDSAMYFCASSESSRGSYTFGSGTRLTVV.

The CDR3 loop is CATRERELGYNEQFF. CDR3 nucleotides: TGTGCCACCAGGGAGCGGGAGTTAGGCTACAATGAGCAGTTCTTC. The chain carries TRBV6-6 and TRBJ2-1, with 8 bases that match TRBD2. Germline loops: CDR1 MNHNY, CDR2 SVGAGI (reference sequence). The V gene end was trimmed by 10 bases and the J gene end by 3 bases; junction bases not matched to a gene: 11. The CDR3 length is 15 residues.

This chain connects TRBV6-6 to TRBJ1-3, with D perhaps TRBD1 (5 bases). Germline values: CDR1 MNHNY, CDR2 SVGAGI (reference sequence). The CDR3 totals 15 residues. V lost 5 bases to trimming and J lost 0 bases, with 11 bases between them. CDR3 DNA sequence: TGTGCCAGCAGTGGGCAGGGTTTCTCTGGAAACACCATATATTTT. Translated: CASSGQGFSGNTIYF.

V usage is TRBV2 and J usage is TRBJ2-5; tentatively, D is TRBD2 (5 bases). From germline, CDR1 is SNHLY and CDR2 FYNNEI. The CDR3 sequence is 14 residues long. The ends were cut back, 4 bases at V and 5 bases at J, with 14 bases in the middle. The DNA of the CDR3 is TGTGCCAGCAGTGCCGGTACCACGGGGGAGACCCAGTACTTC. It is translated as CASSAGTTGETQYF.

The chain uses TRBV6-5 and TRBJ2-5, with TRBD1 identical over 8 bases. Germline CDR1 and CDR2: MNHEY and SVGAGI. The CDR3 extends over 13 amino acids. After removal of 6 bases from V and 3 bases from J, the junction contained 3 bases not matched to a gene. CDR3: CASSVDREETQYF. DNA for the CDR3: TGTGCCAGCAGCGTGGACAGGGAAGAGACCCAGTACTTC.

The sample holds a few counts of this clone. J is TRBJ2-5 and V is TRBV11-2; D is possibly TRBD1 (5 bases). The CDR3 is made up of 13 amino acids. V lost 6 bases to trimming and J lost 11 bases, with 19 bases between them. Germline-derived CDR1 and CDR2 are SGHAT and FQNNGV. The CDR3 DNA sequence: TGTGCCAGCAGACTGACGGAAGGGGCGAATCAGTACTTC. It encodes CASRLTEGANQYF.

The chain recombines TRBV15 with TRBJ2-5; D call uncertain. The CDR3 runs to 17 residues. From germline, CDR1 is LNHNV and CDR2 YYDKDF (reference sequence). V shed 3 bases and J shed 4 bases, with 21 bases lying between them. CDR3 sequence (DNA): TGTGCCACCAGCAGGAGTTTTTCATCAGCTCCAGGAGAGACCCAGTACTTC. Protein sequence: CATSRSFSSAPGETQYF.

V is TRBV21-1 and J is TRBJ2-3; the table's D call of TRBD1 was not tested on the DNA. TRBV21-1 is a recognized pseudogene. This CDR3 is built from 17 residues. As DNA, the CDR3 is TGTGCCAGCAGCGCCCCAGCGGGGACAGGGTTCACAGATACGCAGTATTTT. Translating gives CASSAPAGTGFTDTQYF.

This chain connects TRBV7-2 to TRBJ2-5; 11 bases match TRBD2. This CDR3 has 14 residues. V shed 3 bases and J 3 bases; nucleotides not matched to a gene: 0. Germline assignment: CDR1 SGHTA and CDR2 FQGNSA. The CDR3 sequence: CASSLGLAEETQYF. CDR3 DNA: TGTGCCAGCAGCTTGGGACTAGCGGAAGAGACCCAGTACTTC.

J is TRBJ1-3 and V is TRBV9, with D possibly matching TRBD1 (6 bases). CDR3 size: 15 residues. The V gene lost 3 bases and the J gene lost 0 bases, with 10 bases spanning the gap. CDR1 is SGDLS and CDR2 is YYNGEE in the germline V gene. Here the CDR3 DNA reads TGTGCCAGCAGCGCGGGGGGCAGCTCTGGAAACACCATATATTTT. Its protein is CASSAGGSSGNTIYF.

The genes are TRBV29-1 and TRBJ1-5, with 8 bases fitting TRBD1. This CDR3 has 13 residues. J gave up 7 bases and V 5 bases, and 7 bases lay outside the gene matches. The V gene's germline CDR1 is SQVTM and CDR2 ANQGSEA. CDR3 bases: TGCAGCGTTCAGGGGGCTTTGGGACAGCCCCAGCATTTT. Protein: CSVQGALGQPQHF.

The chain is built from TRBV7-2 and TRBJ2-1, with TRBD2 matching over 7 bases. The length of the CDR3 is 15 residues. Germline CDR1 and CDR2: SGHTA and FQGNSA. V shed 3 bases and J 0 bases; nucleotides not matched to a gene: 2. The DNA of the CDR3 is TGTGCCAGCAGCTTGACTAGCTCCTCCTACAATGAGCAGTTCTTC. Protein: CASSLTSSSYNEQFF.

This clone was counted between two and nine times. V gene TRBV25-1 combines with J gene TRBJ1-5; 10 bases match TRBD1. CDR1 is MGHDK and CDR2 is SYGVNS in the germline V gene. The V segment lost 4 bases and the J segment 2 bases; nucleotides outside the gene matches: 2. The CDR3 covers 15 residues. The CDR3: CASSGGTGGNQPQHF. DNA for the CDR3: TGTGCCAGCAGTGGGGGGACAGGGGGCAATCAGCCCCAGCATTTT.

This chain connects TRBV6-5 to TRBJ2-2, with TRBD1 identical over 7 bases. The CDR3 sequence is 15 residues long. The germline gives CDR1 MNHEY, CDR2 SVGAGI. With V trimmed by 5 bases and J by 1 base, 4 bases remained unmatched. CDR3 sequence reads: CASSPGTVNTGELFF. The CDR3 DNA sequence: TGTGCCAGCAGTCCCGGGACAGTGAACACCGGGGAGCTGTTTTTT.

The rearrangement joins TRBV25-1 to TRBJ1-2, with D perhaps TRBD1 (5 bases). CDR1 is MGHDK, CDR2 SYGVNS, per germline. V gave up 2 bases and J gave up 5 bases, with 6 bases separating them. There are 12 residues in the CDR3. The CDR3 is CASSEQGYGYTF. The CDR3 DNA reads as TGTGCCAGCAGTGAACAGGGATATGGCTACACCTTC.

This clone was observed a handful of times. The chain links TRBV7-9 to TRBJ1-3; D not certain. Germline CDR1 SEHNR, CDR2 FQNEAQ (reference sequence). Trimming left V 10 bases short and J 0 bases short, with 10 bases between. The CDR3 contains 13 residues. The DNA for the CDR3 is TGTGCCACCATATACGGCTCTGGAAACACCATATATTTT. Its translation is CATIYGSGNTIYF.

The rearrangement uses TRBV27 and TRBJ2-7, with 15 bases aligning to TRBD2. Per the germline V gene, CDR1 is MNHEY and CDR2 is SMNVEV (reference sequence). Unmatched junction bases numbered 0, after V lost 4 bases and J lost 5 bases. The CDR3 is 14 residues long. The CDR3 reads CASSWTSGRDEQYF. CDR3 DNA: TGTGCCAGCAGTTGGACTAGCGGGAGGGACGAGCAGTACTTC.

This clone turned up a few times. This chain connects TRBV10-3 to TRBJ2-7; 10 nucleotides line up with TRBD2. The V and J ends lost 0 bases and 2 bases, in that order; junction bases with no gene match: 4. Germline CDR1 ENHRY, CDR2 SYGVKD. CDR3 size: 16 residues. CDR3 protein: CAISESWLAGAYEQYF. CDR3 bases: TGTGCCATCAGTGAGTCTTGGCTAGCGGGGGCCTACGAGCAGTACTTC.

The gene calls are TRBV7-2 and TRBJ2-3; D perhaps matches TRBD2 (5 bases). The CDR3 covers 13 residues. Per the germline V gene, CDR1 is SGHTA and CDR2 is FQGNSA. Trimming stripped 5 bases from V and 1 base from J, with 7 bases between. CDR3 loop: CASSRDRTDTQYF. DNA of the CDR3: TGTGCCAGCAGCCGGGATCGCACAGATACGCAGTATTTT.

V and J are TRBV5-1 and TRBJ1-6, with TRBD1 as a possible D gene (5 bases). The V end was cut by 4 bases, the J end by 14 bases, with 19 bases between. CDR3 length: 14 amino acids. The germline V gene has CDR1 SGHRS and CDR2 YFSETQ. CDR3 nucleotide sequence: TGCGCCAGCAGCCCGGACACCGCGGAGTCATCCCTCCACTTT. As protein: CASSPDTAESSLHF.

V and J are TRBV7-2 and TRBJ2-7, with a tentative D call TRBD1 (6 bases). The V end was cut by 5 bases, the J end by 3 bases, with 17 bases between. Germline V gene sequence: CDR1 SGHTA, CDR2 FQGNSA. The CDR3 length is 15 residues. CDR3 DNA sequence: TGTGCCAGCAGCGTAAGGACAGTAGGGAGCTACGAGCAGTACTTC. The encoded protein is CASSVRTVGSYEQYF.

The rearrangement uses TRBV10-1 and TRBJ2-1; TRBD2 aligns across 10 bases. The CDR3 is made up of 15 amino acids. Germline loops: CDR1 WNHNN, CDR2 SYGVQD (reference sequence). J gave up 10 bases and V 3 bases, and 9 bases lay outside the gene matches. Written as DNA, the CDR3 is TGCGCCAGCAGTGAAAGTAGCGGGAGGTTAGGAGAGCAGTTCTTC. Translated, it gives CASSESSGRLGEQFF.

The chain combines TRBV6-5 with TRBJ1-2; 11 nucleotides agree with TRBD1. Germline V gives CDR1 MNHEY, CDR2 SVGAGI. Germline trimming cut 5 bases from V and 4 bases from J; bases unmatched to any gene: 6. This CDR3 is built from 15 residues. The chain's CDR3 is CASSQYGQGAYGYTF. DNA for the CDR3: TGTGCCAGCAGTCAATACGGACAGGGGGCCTATGGCTACACCTTC.

The V and J genes are TRBV5-1 and TRBJ2-3; 15 nucleotides line up with TRBD2. V was clipped by 4 bases and J by 5 bases; unmatched bases: 5. The CDR3 has 16 amino acids. Germline CDR1 reads SGHRS; CDR2 reads YFSETQ. The CDR3 loop is CASSTGLAGGGDTQYF. The DNA of the CDR3 is TGCGCCAGCAGCACCGGACTAGCGGGAGGGGGAGATACGCAGTATTTT.

This chain joins TRBV2 and TRBJ1-2; 7 nucleotides agree with TRBD1. From germline, CDR1 is SNHLY and CDR2 FYNNEI. V shed 6 bases, J shed 4 bases, and the junction held 14 bases outside the gene matches. The CDR3 totals 16 residues. In nucleotides, the CDR3 is TGTGCCAGCAGACGACTGCCACAGGGGTGGGTCTATGGCTACACCTTC. Protein: CASRRLPQGWVYGYTF.

Here the CDR3 reads CASSEGGRVTAFF. For the CDR3, the DNA is TGTGCCAGCAGTGAAGGGGGCCGGGTGACAGCTTTCTTT. The gene calls are TRBV6-1 and TRBJ1-1, with D possibly matching TRBD1 (5 bases). This CDR3 region has 13 residues. Trimming stripped 1 base from V and 10 bases from J, with 13 bases between. Germline loops: CDR1 MNHNS, CDR2 SASEGT.

The chain has TRBV9 and TRBJ2-4; 8 positions match TRBD1. The V gene end was trimmed by 0 bases and the J gene end by 9 bases; junction bases not matched to a gene: 8. CDR3 size: 15 residues. Germline lookup yields CDR1 SGDLS and CDR2 YYNGEE. CDR3 protein: CASSVGQGAMTIQYF. CDR3 nucleotides: TGTGCCAGCAGCGTAGGCCAGGGGGCTATGACCATTCAGTACTTC. Supplemented by reference TRBV9 and TRBJ2-4, the full variable domain reads DSGVTQTPKHLITATGQRVTLRCSPRSGDLSVYWYQQSLDQGLQFLIQYYNGEERAKGNILERFSAQQFPDLHSELNLSSLELGDSALYFCASSVGQGAMTIQYFGAGTRLSVL.

The chain uses TRBV4-3 and TRBJ1-5, with D possibly being TRBD1 (6 bases). V was trimmed by 5 bases and J by 0 bases, leaving 11 bases between them. Germline V gene lookup returns CDR1 LGHNA and CDR2 YSLEER. The CDR3 is 15 amino acids. Here the CDR3 DNA reads TGCGCCAGCAGCAACCGGGACATTAGCAATCAGCCCCAGCATTTT. Translation gives CASSNRDISNQPQHF.